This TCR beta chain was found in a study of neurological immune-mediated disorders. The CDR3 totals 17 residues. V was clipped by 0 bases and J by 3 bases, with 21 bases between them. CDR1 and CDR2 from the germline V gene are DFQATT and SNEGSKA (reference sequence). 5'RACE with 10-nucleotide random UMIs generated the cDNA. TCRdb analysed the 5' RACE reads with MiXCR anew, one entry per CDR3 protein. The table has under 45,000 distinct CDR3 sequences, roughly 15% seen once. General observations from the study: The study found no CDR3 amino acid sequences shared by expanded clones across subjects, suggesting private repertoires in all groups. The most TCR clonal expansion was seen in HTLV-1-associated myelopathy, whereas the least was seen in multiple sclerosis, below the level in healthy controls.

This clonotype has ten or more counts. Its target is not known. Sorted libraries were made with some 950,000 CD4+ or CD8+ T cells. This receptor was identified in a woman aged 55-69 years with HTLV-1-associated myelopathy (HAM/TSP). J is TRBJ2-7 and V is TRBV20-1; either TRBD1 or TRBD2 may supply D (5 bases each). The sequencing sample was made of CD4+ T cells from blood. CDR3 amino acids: CSARERTPPGRLYEQYF. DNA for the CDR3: TGCAGTGCTAGAGAGAGGACCCCTCCGGGACGACTCTACGAGCAGTACTTC.